A selection of T cell receptor beta chains follows, all from one sample in a study of CD8 T cells in Susac syndrome. TCRdb reprocessed the immunoSEQ multiplex PCR reads via MiXCR and lists one record per CDR3 protein. The sample shows about 150,000 distinct CDR3 sequences, around 93% of them seen only once. What was sequenced was CD8+ T cells from PBMCs. These receptors came from a human donor with Susac syndrome. CDR3s include the opening cysteine and the closing phenylalanine or tryptophan. D genes are given only for firm matches. Size tells how often a clone was seen (once, few, many) or the class of an expanded clone, and some rows leave it out.

clone_size,j_call,v_call,d_call,cdr3_aa,cdr3_nt
once,TRBJ2-1,TRBV6-2/TRBV6-3,TRBD1,CASSLQGQYNEQFF,TGTGCCAGCAGTTTACAGGGGCAATACAATGAGCAGTTCTTC
-,TRBJ2-1,TRBV11-2,-,CASSLGPSFEQFF,TGTGCCAGCAGCCTAGGCCCGTCATTTGAGCAGTTCTTC
-,TRBJ2-1,TRBV29-1,-,CSVDPSSYNEQFF,TGCAGCGTGGACCCTAGCTCCTACAATGAGCAGTTCTTC
-,TRBJ1-1,TRBV9,TRBD1,CASSRQGSEAFF,TGTGCCAGCAGTCGACAGGGGAGTGAAGCTTTCTTT
-,TRBJ2-3,TRBV7-9,-,CASSSDSDTQYF,TGTGCCAGCAGCTCCGACTCAGATACGCAGTATTTT
-,TRBJ2-5,TRBV9,TRBD2,CASSVELAGPGETQYF,TGTGCCAGCAGCGTAGAGCTAGCGGGACCAGGGGAGACCCAGTACTTC
-,TRBJ1-2,TRBV12-3/TRBV12-4,-,CASRLKGFTGNYGYTF,TGTGCCAGCAGGCTTAAAGGATTTACTGGGAACTATGGCTACACCTTC
-,TRBJ2-1,TRBV28,-,CASSFPGPSVNNEQFF,TGTGCCAGCAGTTTTCCGGGTCCGAGCGTAAACAATGAGCAGTTCTTC
-,TRBJ2-3,TRBV2,TRBD1,CASSYWTGETDTQYF,TGTGCCAGCAGTTACTGGACAGGGGAAACAGATACGCAGTATTTT
-,TRBJ1-2,TRBV5-6,-,CASSLPGTNYGYTF,TGTGCCAGCAGCTTGCCAGGGACAAACTATGGCTACACCTTC
-,TRBJ2-2,TRBV5-4,-,CASSLRDPFTGELFF,TGTGCCAGCAGCTTGAGGGACCCATTTACCGGGGAGCTGTTTTTT
-,TRBJ2-2,TRBV5-4,TRBD2,CASSVTSGYAGELLF,TGTGCCAGCAGCGTCACTAGCGGCTACGCCGGGGAGCTGCTTTTT
-,TRBJ2-2,TRBV11-2,TRBD1,CASSAEDRGRGNGELFF,TGTGCCAGCAGCGCGGAGGACAGGGGCAGGGGGAACGGGGAGCTGTTTTTT
-,TRBJ2-7,TRBV29-1,TRBD2,CSAEGTSGGSYEQYF,TGCAGCGCCGAAGGGACTAGCGGGGGCTCCTACGAGCAGTACTTC
-,TRBJ2-7,TRBV9,-,CASSSGGGQSNEQYF,TGTGCCAGCAGCAGTGGGGGGGGACAGTCAAACGAGCAGTACTTC
-,TRBJ1-5,TRBV19,-,CASSIMGGGNQPQHF,TGTGCCAGTAGTATAATGGGGGGAGGCAATCAGCCCCAGCATTTT
-,TRBJ2-7,TRBV6-7,TRBD1,CASSPQAGGESYEQYF,TGTGCCAGCAGCCCCCAGGCAGGGGGAGAGTCCTACGAGCAGTACTTC
-,TRBJ2-1,TRBV6-5,-,CASSYSMGNEQFF,TGTGCCAGCAGTTACTCGATGGGGAATGAGCAGTTCTTC
-,TRBJ2-7,TRBV5-1,-,CASSLGGADEQYF,TGCGCCAGCAGCTTGGGAGGGGCGGACGAGCAGTACTTC
-,TRBJ2-5,TRBV5-6,-,CASSSAPAQETQYF,TGTGCCAGCAGCTCCGCCCCAGCCCAAGAGACCCAGTACTTC
once,TRBJ2-1,TRBV29-1,-,CAATGVSYNEQFF,TGCGCCGCCACGGGGGTCTCCTACAATGAGCAGTTCTTC
-,TRBJ2-1,TRBV3-1,TRBD2,CASSHASGSGRADEQFF,TGTGCCAGCAGCCACGCCTCGGGTAGCGGGAGGGCCGATGAGCAGTTCTTC
-,TRBJ1-1,TRBV12-3/TRBV12-4,-,CASSLRAMGRQVTEAFF,TGTGCCAGCAGTTTAAGAGCAATGGGCCGACAGGTCACTGAAGCTTTCTTT
once,TRBJ1-1,TRBV7-9,-,CASSPLTGHTEVFF,TGTGCCAGCAGCCCCCTGACAGGACACACTGAAGTTTTCTTT
-,TRBJ2-5,TRBV12-3/TRBV12-4,-,CASSPGRAQETQYF,TGTGCCAGCAGCCCGGGGAGAGCCCAAGAGACCCAGTACTTC
-,TRBJ1-1,TRBV30,-,CAGVRDLEAFF,TGTGCCGGAGTCCGGGACCTTGAAGCTTTCTTT
-,TRBJ2-1,TRBV15,TRBD1,CATSRRPGQGSYNEQFF,TGTGCCACCAGCAGAAGACCGGGACAGGGATCCTACAATGAGCAGTTCTTC
-,TRBJ2-2,TRBV11-3,-,CASRQGEKINTGELFF,TGTGCCAGCAGACAAGGAGAGAAGATTAACACCGGGGAGCTGTTTTTT
-,TRBJ2-5,TRBV4-1,TRBD2,CASSPTAGASETQYF,TGCGCCAGCAGCCCGACGGCGGGAGCCTCTGAGACCCAGTACTTC
-,TRBJ2-7,TRBV9,-,CASSSSPSYEQYF,TGTGCCAGCAGCTCTTCCCCCTCCTACGAGCAGTACTTC
-,TRBJ2-7,TRBV27,-,CASSLVAGQSTYEQYF,TGTGCCAGCAGTTTGGTTGCAGGACAGAGTACCTACGAGCAGTACTTC
-,TRBJ2-3,TRBV4-1,TRBD2,CASSDTSATDTQYF,TGCGCCAGCAGCGACACTAGCGCCACAGATACGCAGTATTTT
-,TRBJ2-7,TRBV7-6,-,CASHFGPTLYF,TGTGCCAGCCATTTTGGGCCTACTCTGTACTTC